These 8 T cell receptor beta chains were sequenced from one sample in a study of blood T cell repertoires in COVID-19. Some clones are missing from TCRdb's copy, which holds only in-frame ones; the method was immunoSEQ multiplex PCR. This sample yields more than 75,000 clones, of which 88% are seen a single time; around 5% belongs to the top ten. Sample: peripheral blood. Receptors originate from a woman older than 75 with active COVID-19.

The V call is TRBV10-3, the J call TRBJ1-4; D is possibly TRBD1 (6 bases). Trimming stripped 0 bases from V and 1 base from J, with 21 bases between. Germline CDR1 is ENHRY and CDR2 is SYGVKD. This CDR3 spans 20 amino acids. The CDR3 loop reads CAISESGKRQAGGTNEKLFF. The DNA for the CDR3 is TGTGCCATCAGTGAGTCGGGGAAGAGACAGGCAGGAGGAACTAATGAAAAACTGTTTTTT.

The chain links TRBV11-2 to TRBJ1-6; D possibly corresponds to TRBD1 (6 bases). There are 14 residues in the CDR3. V shed 3 bases and J shed 10 bases, with 13 bases lying between them. The germline gives CDR1 SGHAT, CDR2 FQNNGV. The CDR3 loop reads CASSFNPGESPLHF. In DNA, the CDR3 is TGTGCCAGCAGCTTTAACCCAGGGGAGTCACCCCTCCACTTT.

The chain combines TRBV21-1 with TRBJ2-3; TRBD2, as called in the table, went unchecked against the DNA. TRBV21-1 is an annotated pseudogene. There are 13 residues in the CDR3. Here the CDR3 reads CASSPRGTDTQYF. CDR3 in DNA: TGTGCCAGCAGCCCGAGGGGCACAGATACGCAGTATTTT.

The CDR3 bases are TGCAGCGTTGAAGACAGAGGGCCCCAGTTCTTC. Amino acids: CSVEDRGPQFF. J is TRBJ2-1 and V is TRBV29-1, with D possibly matching TRBD2 (5 bases). Trimming removed 0 bases at V and 13 bases at J, with 10 bases between. The CDR3 has 11 amino acids. CDR1 is SQVTM, CDR2 ANQGSEA, per germline.

The V call is TRBV28, the J call TRBJ2-7, with D possibly being TRBD1 (6 bases). The V and J ends lost 5 bases and 4 bases respectively, with 12 bases between them. The germline V gene has CDR1 MDHEN and CDR2 SYDVKM. CDR3 size: 13 residues. The CDR3, as DNA: TGTGCCAGCAGTAACCGGGACAATTACGAGCAGTACTTC. As protein: CASSNRDNYEQYF.

The V and J genes are TRBV7-8 and TRBJ2-1, with 7 nucleotides matching TRBD2. The CDR3 covers 18 residues. The germline V gene encodes CDR1 SGHVS and CDR2 FQNEAQ. Trimming cost V 2 bases and J 1 base; bases outside gene matches: 11. CDR3 region: CASSLRLASGDSYNEQFF. Written as DNA, the CDR3 is TGTGCCAGCAGCTTAAGACTAGCCTCAGGAGATTCCTACAATGAGCAGTTCTTC.

This chain connects TRBV27 to TRBJ2-4; 7 bases match TRBD2. V gave up 4 bases and J gave up 7 bases; unmatched junction bases: 13. Germline assignment: CDR1 MNHEY and CDR2 SMNVEV (reference sequence). This CDR3 contains 16 residues. This chain's CDR3 is CASSSPGRDGWNIQYF. The CDR3 region has the DNA TGTGCCAGCAGTTCCCCGGGGAGGGATGGGTGGAACATTCAGTACTTC.

This clone appeared a single time. The chain uses TRBV19 and TRBJ1-2, with D unresolved. CDR3 length equals 14 residues. The V and J ends lost 4 bases and 7 bases respectively, with 16 bases between them. CDR1 is LNHDA and CDR2 is SQIVND in the germline V gene (reference sequence). The CDR3 DNA reads TGTGCCAGTAGTAAGCTGGATTCGACTTTTGGCTACACCTTC. Translated: CASSKLDSTFGYTF.